The subject of this entry is one T cell receptor beta chain. The antigen is unknown. The protocol was immunoSEQ multiplex PCR, while the TCRdb copy is restricted to in-frame clones and leaves out a portion. Of several thousand clones detected, roughly four fifths appear once; the ten largest clones hold roughly 25%. The data were taken from a study of STAT3 mutations in large granular lymphocyte leukemia. Study results and caveats: Some patients had dominant TCR clones larger than their STAT3 mutant burden. Every T-LGLL patient had at least one immunodominant TCRbeta clonotype.

Germline assignment: CDR1 SGHRS and CDR2 YFSETQ. After removal of 1 base from V and 2 bases from J, the junction contained 8 bases not matched to a gene. The CDR3 runs 16 residues. Sample: peripheral blood mononuclear cells. V and J are TRBV5-1 and TRBJ1-2; 7 bases line up with TRBD1. This TCR came from a woman aged 40-49 years with T-cell large granular lymphocyte leukemia. Some clones in this sample may be carry-over from other donors' samples. As DNA, the CDR3 is TGCGCCAGCAGCTTGCTTCAGGGACAGACAAACTATGGCTACACCTTC. This sequence encodes CASSLLQGQTNYGYTF.